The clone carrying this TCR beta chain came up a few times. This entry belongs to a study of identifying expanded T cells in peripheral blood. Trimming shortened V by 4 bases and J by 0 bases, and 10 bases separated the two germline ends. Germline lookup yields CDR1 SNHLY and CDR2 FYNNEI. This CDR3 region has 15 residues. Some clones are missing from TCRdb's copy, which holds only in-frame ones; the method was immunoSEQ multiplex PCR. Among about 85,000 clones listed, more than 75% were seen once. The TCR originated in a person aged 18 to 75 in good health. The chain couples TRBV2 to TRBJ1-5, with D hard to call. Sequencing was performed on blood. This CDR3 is CASSGTANSNQPQHF. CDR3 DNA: TGTGCCAGCAGTGGGACTGCGAATAGCAATCAGCCCCAGCATTTT.